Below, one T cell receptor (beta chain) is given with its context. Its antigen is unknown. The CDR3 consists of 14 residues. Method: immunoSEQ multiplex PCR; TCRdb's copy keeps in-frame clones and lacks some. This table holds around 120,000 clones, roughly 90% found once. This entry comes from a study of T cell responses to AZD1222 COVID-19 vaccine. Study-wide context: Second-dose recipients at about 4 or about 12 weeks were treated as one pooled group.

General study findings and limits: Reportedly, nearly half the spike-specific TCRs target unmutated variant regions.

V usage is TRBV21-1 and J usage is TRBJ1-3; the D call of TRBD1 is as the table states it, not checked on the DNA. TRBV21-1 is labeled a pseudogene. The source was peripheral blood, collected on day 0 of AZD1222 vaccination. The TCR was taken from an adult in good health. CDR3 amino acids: CASNYLGPGNTIYF. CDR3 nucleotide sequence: TGTGCCAGCAACTACCTGGGGCCGGGAAACACCATATATTTT.